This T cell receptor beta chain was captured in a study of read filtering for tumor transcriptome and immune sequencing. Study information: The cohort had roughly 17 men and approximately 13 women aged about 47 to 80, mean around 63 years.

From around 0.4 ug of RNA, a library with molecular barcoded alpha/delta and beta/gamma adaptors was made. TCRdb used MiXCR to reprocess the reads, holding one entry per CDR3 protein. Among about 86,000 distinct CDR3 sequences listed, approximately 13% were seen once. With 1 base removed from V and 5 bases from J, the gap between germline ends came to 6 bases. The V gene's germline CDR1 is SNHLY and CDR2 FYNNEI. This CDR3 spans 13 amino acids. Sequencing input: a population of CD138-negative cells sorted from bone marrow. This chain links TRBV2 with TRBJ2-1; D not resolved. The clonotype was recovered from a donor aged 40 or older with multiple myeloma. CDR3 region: CASSEGRHNEQFF. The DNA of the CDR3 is TGTGCCAGCAGTGAAGGACGGCACAATGAGCAGTTCTTC.